This is a list of T cell receptor beta chains from one sample in a study of blood T cell repertoires in COVID-19. Sequencing used immunoSEQ multiplex PCR; TCRdb keeps in-frame clones, though not all of them. The table lists about 180,000 clones, approximately 89% of them singletons, with around 4% in the top ten. The sequencing sample was made of peripheral blood. The receptor source for this set is a woman in her 30s with acute or convalescent COVID-19. Each CDR3 is given without its conserved first and last residue. The D gene is left open where the match is weak.

V gene: TRBV30; D gene: TRBD1; CDR3 protein: AWSTVTGASEKLF
V gene: TRBV11-2; D gene: TRBD2; CDR3 protein: ASSFLGLAGAGEQY
V gene: TRBV6-5; D gene: TRBD2; CDR3 protein: AILSGRNEQF
V gene: TRBV24-1; D gene: TRBD2; CDR3 protein: ATSDLLAGGAQY
V gene: TRBV6-2/TRBV6-3; D gene: .; CDR3 protein: ASSDRLSQPQH
V gene: TRBV5-1; D gene: .; CDR3 protein: ASGGLADTQY
V gene: TRBV7-2; D gene: TRBD2; CDR3 protein: ASSSRVAGNEQF
V gene: TRBV6-5; D gene: .; CDR3 protein: AVRRISGTDTQY
V gene: TRBV19; D gene: .; CDR3 protein: ASSMVGGTIGTEAF
V gene: TRBV5-1; D gene: TRBD2; CDR3 protein: ASSVTSGRDEQY
V gene: TRBV19; D gene: TRBD1; CDR3 protein: ATRQGGLDMNTEAF
V gene: TRBV28; D gene: TRBD1; CDR3 protein: ASSLRLGTGALETQY
V gene: TRBV9; D gene: .; CDR3 protein: ASSVDVGNGGTQY
V gene: TRBV9; D gene: .; CDR3 protein: ASGNRVTGELF